These 20 T cell receptor beta chains originate from one sample sequenced in a study of blood T cells in healthy people across ages. The authors ran a second PCR of 7 to 11 cycles using a sample-barcoded 5' primer and a J-beta primer mix. In TCRdb, the 5' RACE reads were re-called with MiXCR into one record per CDR3 protein. This table has some 700,000 distinct CDR3 sequences, 22% appearing once. Sequencing used blood. The receptors here all came from an older man in good health.

The CDR3 spells CASSFQVREGETQYF. The CDR3 region has the DNA TGTGCCAGCAGTTTCCAGGTACGGGAAGGAGAGACCCAGTACTTC. V is TRBV12-3 or TRBV12-4 and J is TRBJ2-7, with TRBD2 as a possible D gene (5 bases). The J call may not be correct, given that the DNA end is closer to TRBJ2-5. CDR3 length: 15 amino acids.

The rearrangement uses TRBV12-3 or TRBV12-4 and TRBJ1-2; D not resolved. The CDR3 totals 15 residues. The V gene lost 3 bases and the J gene lost 2 bases, with 13 bases spanning the gap. This CDR3 is CASSFMLSSNYGYTF. The CDR3 nucleotides read TGTGCCAGCAGTTTCATGCTCAGCTCAAACTATGGCTACACCTTC.

This clonotype occurred a few times. V gene TRBV7-2 combines with J gene TRBJ2-3, with D possibly being TRBD2 (5 bases). This CDR3 comprises 16 residues. V was shortened by 0 bases and J by 4 bases, with 14 bases between the two germline ends. The V gene's germline CDR1 is SGHTA and CDR2 FQGNSA. CDR3 in DNA: TGTGCCAGCAGCTTAGCGGTCCTTGGAGGCCCAGATACGCAGTATTTT. Its translation: CASSLAVLGGPDTQYF.

In this sample, this clonotype turned up a few times. V usage is TRBV3-1 and J usage is TRBJ1-2; D is unclear. Germline V gene data show CDR1 as LGHDT and CDR2 as YNNKEL (reference sequence). The CDR3 has 14 residues. V lost 6 bases, J lost 8 bases, and 19 bases lay in between. CDR3 region: CASSPNRRSRGYTF. As DNA, the CDR3 is TGTGCCAGCAGTCCAAACCGGAGATCTAGGGGCTACACCTTC. The complete variable domain, with remaining parts taken from reference TRBV3-1 and TRBJ1-2, reads DTAVSQTPKYLVTQMGNDKSIKCEQNLGHDTMYWYKQDSKKFLKIMFSYNNKELIINETVPNRFSPKSPDKAHLNLHINSLELGDSAVYFCASSPNRRSRGYTFGSGTRLTVV.

The table lists this clonotype with a few counts. The chain is built from TRBV18 and TRBJ1-2; 12 nucleotides align to TRBD1. Trimming at V came to 2 bases and at J to 6 bases, leaving 7 bases not matched to a gene. Germline V gene sequence: CDR1 KGHSH, CDR2 LQKENI. This CDR3 is 16 amino acids long. CDR3 bases: TGTGCCAGCTCACCAGGGACAGGGGGCGCTTTGAATGGCTACACCTTC. Translation: CASSPGTGGALNGYTF.

A word on this clonotype: A much larger clone differs by one base, so this may be a read error. The chain carries TRBV7-8 and TRBJ1-1, with 7 bases matching TRBD1. Per the germline V gene, CDR1 is SGHVS and CDR2 is FQNEAQ. This CDR3 has 13 residues. V dropped 5 bases and J dropped 3; count of bases not matched to a gene: 3. CDR3 sequence: CASSQDRYTEAFF. In nucleotides, the CDR3 is TGTGCCAGCAGCCAGGACAGGTACACTGAAGCTTTCTTT.

This clonotype came up a few times. The CDR3 protein is CASSQVGGAGGSSYNEQFF. CDR3 sequence (DNA): TGTGCCAGCAGCCAAGTCGGTGGAGCGGGAGGGAGCTCCTACAATGAGCAGTTCTTC. This chain links TRBV3-1 with TRBJ2-1; 10 nucleotides agree with TRBD2. Trimming at V came to 1 base and at J to 0 bases, leaving 9 bases not matched to a gene. The CDR3 has 19 amino acids. Germline CDR1 LGHDT, CDR2 YNNKEL (reference sequence).

The rearrangement links TRBV7-9 to TRBJ2-5, with D tentatively TRBD1 (6 bases). V dropped 5 bases and J dropped 2 bases, with 12 bases sitting between them. This CDR3 is 14 amino acids long. Germline values: CDR1 SEHNR, CDR2 FQNEAQ (reference sequence). The CDR3 sequence is CASSRTVEQETQYF. DNA for the CDR3: TGTGCCAGCAGCCGGACAGTGGAGCAAGAGACCCAGTACTTC.

This clonotype occurred a few times. This chain joins TRBV4-2 and TRBJ2-3, with 9 bases identical to TRBD1. The CDR3 is 15 residues long. Germline assignment: CDR1 LGHNA and CDR2 YNFKEQ. Trimming took 2 bases from V and 4 from J; bases not matched to a gene: 4. CDR3 sequence reads: CASSQPGQGADTQYF. The CDR3 region has the DNA TGTGCCAGCAGCCAACCGGGACAGGGTGCAGATACGCAGTATTTT.

This clonotype occurred a few times. This chain joins TRBV10-3 and TRBJ2-3; D perhaps matches TRBD2 (6 bases). Between the trimmed V and J ends, which lost 3 bases and 4 bases, there was a span of 14 bases. The CDR3 loop spans 15 amino acids. CDR1 ENHRY and CDR2 SYGVKD come from the germline V gene. The CDR3 reads CAISDPLEGSDTQYF. The CDR3 region has the DNA TGTGCCATCAGTGACCCTCTGGAGGGTTCAGATACGCAGTATTTT.

This clonotype was recorded a few times. The chain recombines TRBV7-8 with TRBJ1-5; D is ambiguous. The germline CDR1 and CDR2 sequences are SGHVS and FQNEAQ. Trimming left V 5 bases short and J 0 bases short, with 8 bases between. CDR3 size: 14 residues. Written as DNA, the CDR3 is TGTGCCAGCAGCCGAGCTTATAGCAATCAGCCCCAGCATTTT. Protein: CASSRAYSNQPQHF.

This chain joins TRBV30 and TRBJ1-5; D uncertain. V lost 0 bases and J lost 10, with 7 bases in between. CDR3 length: 11 residues. Germline assignment: CDR1 GTSNPN and CDR2 SVGIG (reference sequence). The CDR3 here is CAWSVMGPQHF. CDR3 coding DNA: TGTGCCTGGAGTGTCATGGGCCCCCAGCATTTT.

The chain recombines TRBV7-2 with TRBJ2-1, with TRBD2 matching over 9 bases. Germline CDR1 is SGHTA and CDR2 is FQGNSA. The CDR3 is 13 amino acids. V lost 6 bases to trimming and J lost 9 bases; unmatched junction nucleotides: 6. DNA of the CDR3: TGTGCCAGCAGACTACTAGCGGGCGCTGAGCAGTTCTTC. The encoded protein is CASRLLAGAEQFF.

The table lists this clonotype with a few counts. This chain connects TRBV9 to TRBJ2-7; D is undetermined. The end of the DNA fits TRBJ2-1 better, so the J call may be wrong. Germline-derived CDR1 and CDR2 are SGDLS and YYNGEE. This CDR3 is built from 13 residues. This CDR3 is CASSVELANEQFF. The CDR3 DNA reads as TGTGCCAGCAGCGTAGAACTGGCCAATGAGCAGTTCTTC.

There are a few counts of this clonotype. V and J are TRBV12-3 or TRBV12-4 and TRBJ1-1; weak D call: TRBD1 (6 bases). The CDR3 has 15 amino acids. V was trimmed by 6 bases and J by 3 bases, leaving 17 bases between them. CDR3 bases: TGTGCCAGCAGGGATCTAGGGGGGGCTCACACTGAAGCTTTCTTT. This codes for CASRDLGGAHTEAFF.

The CDR3 sequence: CASSPWGSGRGTDTQYF. The CDR3 nucleotides read TGTGCCAGCAGCCCTTGGGGCAGCGGGAGAGGTACAGATACGCAGTATTTT. The genes are TRBV7-2 and TRBJ2-3; 8 nucleotides line up with TRBD2. V lost 5 bases and J lost 3; bases outside the gene matches: 13. This CDR3 is built from 17 residues. The V gene's germline CDR1 is SGHTA and CDR2 FQGNSA.

The V gene is TRBV7-2, the J gene TRBJ1-1, with 9 bases aligning to TRBD1. Germline V gives CDR1 SGHTA, CDR2 FQGNSA. J was trimmed by 4 bases and V by 5 bases; bases with no gene match: 8. The CDR3 spans 15 residues. The CDR3 loop is CASSPSWDRATEAFF. The CDR3 DNA follows: TGTGCCAGCAGCCCATCTTGGGACAGGGCCACTGAAGCTTTCTTT. Looking up the rest from reference TRBV7-2 and TRBJ1-1 gives the full variable domain: GAGVSQSPSNKVTEKGKDVELRCDPISGHTALYWYRQSLGQGLEFLIYFQGNSAPDKSGLPSDRFSAERTGGSVSTLTIQRTQQEDSAVYLCASSPSWDRATEAFFGQGTRLTVV.

J is TRBJ1-3 and V is TRBV6-1; D is undetermined. The CDR3 contains 12 residues. V dropped 3 bases and J dropped 4 bases, with 4 bases sitting between them. CDR1 MNHNS and CDR2 SASEGT come from the germline V gene. The CDR3 DNA reads TGTGCCAGCAGTGACGGAGGAAACACCATATATTTT. Protein product: CASSDGGNTIYF.

The rearrangement links TRBV29-1 to TRBJ1-5; D is uncertain. CDR3 length equals 13 residues. V was shortened by 3 bases and J by 7 bases, with 13 bases between the two germline ends. Per germline, CDR1 SQVTM and CDR2 ANQGSEA. The CDR3 sequence: CSVDFGSGQPQHF. The CDR3 coding sequence is TGCAGCGTTGATTTCGGATCGGGACAGCCCCAGCATTTT.

The sample holds a few counts of this clonotype. CDR3 residues: CASSHNYGTPNTEAFF. The CDR3 region has the DNA TGTGCCAGCAGTCACAACTACGGGACACCTAACACTGAAGCTTTCTTT. J is TRBJ1-1 and V is TRBV12-3 or TRBV12-4, with D possibly matching TRBD1 (6 bases). The V gene lost 5 bases and the J gene lost 2 bases, with 18 bases spanning the gap. The CDR3 has 16 residues.